The 20 T cell receptor beta chains listed next were all sequenced from one sample in a study of chemoradiotherapy in HPV16-positive cancers. TCRdb's table, derived via immunoSEQ multiplex PCR, lists solely in-frame clones and lacks some. This table has approximately 2,100 clones, around 88% appearing once. The starting material was tumor tissue, obtained from a patient who underwent chemoradiotherapy. Receptors were obtained from a human donor with HPV-associated anogenital cancer.

This chain uses TRBV5-1 with TRBJ2-7; 8 bases are shared with TRBD1. The CDR3 is made up of 15 amino acids. With 0 bases clipped from V and 7 bases from J, the junction kept 9 bases outside the gene matches. Per germline, CDR1 SGHRS and CDR2 YFSETQ. The CDR3 reads CASSLAVTGAGEQYF. CDR3 DNA: TGCGCCAGCAGCTTGGCCGTGACAGGGGCGGGGGAGCAGTACTTC.

The rearrangement uses TRBV19 and TRBJ1-4; the D gene is possibly TRBD1 (6 bases). The CDR3 runs to 17 residues. Germline V gives CDR1 LNHDA, CDR2 SQIVND (reference sequence). V was pared by 3 bases and J by 4 bases, with 18 bases between. CDR3 DNA: TGTGCCAGTAGTATTACCGGGACACTCGGCGGTAATGAAAAACTGTTTTTT. This gives the protein CASSITGTLGGNEKLFF.

The gene calls are TRBV5-1 and TRBJ2-1, with D perhaps being TRBD1 or TRBD2 (5 bases each). The CDR3 is 15 amino acids. Germline V lookup: CDR1 SGHRS, CDR2 YFSETQ. Trimming left V 3 bases short and J 7 bases short, with 17 bases between. CDR3 protein: CASSYSPGTENEQFF. CDR3 coding DNA: TGCGCCAGCAGCTATTCCCCCGGGACCGAAAATGAGCAGTTCTTC.

The V gene is TRBV10-2, the J gene TRBJ2-3; 11 nucleotides agree with TRBD2. Looked up from germline, CDR1 is WSHSY and CDR2 is SAAADI. V was pared by 3 bases and J by 1 base, with 9 bases of the junction left unmatched. This CDR3 has 18 residues. The CDR3 sequence: CASSERASGRHRTDTQYF. CDR3 coding DNA: TGCGCCAGCAGTGAAAGGGCTAGCGGGAGGCACCGCACAGATACGCAGTATTTT.

This chain uses TRBV19 with TRBJ2-6; D might be TRBD2 (5 bases). CDR3 length: 16 residues. V gave up 7 bases and J gave up 0 bases, with 13 bases separating them. Germline CDR1 LNHDA, CDR2 SQIVND (reference sequence). DNA for the CDR3: TGTGCCAGTATTCGGAGGAAATCCTCTGGGGCCAACGTCCTGACTTTC. It translates to CASIRRKSSGANVLTF.

The chain combines TRBV27 with TRBJ1-3, with unresolved D. CDR3 length: 15 amino acids. V gave up 4 bases and J gave up 2 bases, with 12 bases separating them. The germline V gene has CDR1 MNHEY and CDR2 SMNVEV (reference sequence). The chain's CDR3 is CASSSRSSPGNTIYF. CDR3 nucleotide sequence: TGTGCCAGCAGTTCTCGAAGTAGTCCTGGAAACACCATATATTTT.

This clone was seen only once. V is TRBV7-9 and J is TRBJ2-2, with D possibly being TRBD1 or TRBD2 (5 bases each). The germline V gene encodes CDR1 SEHNR and CDR2 FQNEAQ (reference sequence). This CDR3 contains 17 residues. Trimming left V 5 bases short and J 6 bases short, with 22 bases between. The CDR3: CASSLSTGAREAGELFF. The CDR3 DNA follows: TGTGCCAGCAGCCTTTCCACCGGGGCCAGGGAAGCCGGGGAGCTGTTTTTT.

Here the CDR3 reads CASSPGRGLETQYF. The CDR3 coding sequence is TGCGCCAGCAGCCCGGGCAGGGGGCTTGAGACCCAGTACTTC. The chain employs TRBV5-1 and TRBJ2-5, with 8 bases that match TRBD1. The CDR3 runs to 14 residues. J gave up 5 bases and V 4 bases, and 7 bases lay outside the gene matches. CDR1 SGHRS and CDR2 YFSETQ come from the germline V gene.

This clone was counted once. The rearrangement uses TRBV9 and TRBJ2-1; no firm D call. This CDR3 comprises 13 residues. CDR1 is SGDLS, CDR2 YYNGEE, per germline. V was pared by 2 bases and J by 3 bases, with 6 bases between. The CDR3: CASSVLHYNEQFF. As DNA, the CDR3 is TGTGCCAGCAGCGTTTTGCACTACAATGAGCAGTTCTTC.

The chain carries TRBV29-1 and TRBJ2-1; D is tentatively TRBD1 or TRBD2 (5 bases each). Trimming left V 2 bases short and J 5 bases short, with 13 bases between. There are 14 residues in the CDR3. Germline V gene data show CDR1 as SQVTM and CDR2 as ANQGSEA. CDR3 in amino acids: CSVERGVFDNEQFF. CDR3 in DNA: TGCAGCGTTGAAAGAGGGGTTTTCGACAATGAGCAGTTCTTC.

This chain links TRBV2 with TRBJ2-5; TRBD1 might be the D (5 bases). The CDR3 has 15 amino acids. Per the germline V gene, CDR1 is SNHLY and CDR2 is FYNNEI. Trimming stripped 5 bases from V and 5 bases from J, with 18 bases between. CDR3 sequence (DNA): TGTGCCAGCAGTACGGATCCGCAGGGATGGGAGACCCAGTACTTC. Translating it yields CASSTDPQGWETQYF.

The gene calls are TRBV19 and TRBJ2-2; possibly TRBD1 for D (5 bases). CDR3 length equals 15 residues. V shed 7 bases and J shed 4 bases, with 16 bases lying between them. Germline V gene sequence: CDR1 LNHDA, CDR2 SQIVND (reference sequence). The CDR3 bases are TGTGCCAGTATCCCGCGACAGCTGGGCACCGGGGAGCTGTTTTTT. It translates to CASIPRQLGTGELFF.

V gene TRBV7-2 combines with J gene TRBJ1-1; 10 nucleotides match TRBD1. The CDR3 consists of 16 residues. Germline trimming cut 5 bases from V and 3 bases from J; bases unmatched to any gene: 9. CDR1 and CDR2 from the germline V gene are SGHTA and FQGNSA. The CDR3 coding sequence is TGTGCCAGCAGCCCATGGACAGGGGGTAGGGACACTGAAGCTTTCTTT. Its translation is CASSPWTGGRDTEAFF.

As to this clone: At one boundary the junction diverges from the germline segment, which might be a read error. The rearrangement uses TRBV7-7 and TRBJ2-2; possible D gene TRBD1, 6 bases. CDR3 length equals 15 residues. The germline V gene has CDR1 SSHAT and CDR2 FNYEAQ (reference sequence). DNA for the CDR3: TGTGCTAGCAGTATAACCCCCTCAGGGGACCGGGAGCTGTTTTTT. Its protein product is CASSITPSGDRELFF.

This chain joins TRBV5-8 and TRBJ2-6; possible D gene TRBD1, 5 bases. Trimming took 3 bases from V and 1 from J, leaving 17 bases between them. Germline CDR1 and CDR2: SGHTS and YDEGEE. The length of the CDR3 is 18 residues. The chain's CDR3 is CASSSRLLGDSGANVLTF. The CDR3 DNA reads TGTGCCAGCAGCTCTAGACTTCTAGGGGATTCTGGGGCCAACGTCCTGACTTTC.

Points on this clone: This sample also contains other DNA sequences that code for the same CDR3. The J gene is TRBJ1-5, the V gene TRBV9; tentative D call: TRBD1 (6 bases). Trimming took 5 bases from V and 2 from J, leaving 11 bases between them. The CDR3 contains 14 residues. CDR1 is SGDLS and CDR2 is YYNGEE in the germline V gene. DNA for the CDR3: TGTGCCAGCAGTCTAGGGGGGGGCAATCAGCCCCAGCATTTT. As protein: CASSLGGGNQPQHF.

The chain couples TRBV5-6 to TRBJ2-3, with a weak D call TRBD2 (7 bases). This CDR3 is built from 15 residues. V gave up 4 bases and J gave up 6 bases, with 18 bases separating them. Germline CDR1 SGHDT, CDR2 YYEEEE. Written as DNA, the CDR3 is TGTGCCAGCAGCCGGGCCGGGGGGCAATATGATACGCAGTATTTT. Translation gives CASSRAGGQYDTQYF.

In its sample, this clone was seen once. The genes are TRBV4-2 and TRBJ2-5; TRBD2 matches 11 bases. CDR1 is LGHNA and CDR2 is YNFKEQ in the germline V gene. This CDR3 region has 16 residues. V shed 1 base and J 2 bases; nucleotides not matched to a gene: 3. CDR3: CASSQGGTSGQETQYF. The CDR3 DNA reads as TGTGCCAGCAGCCAAGGTGGGACTAGCGGACAAGAGACCCAGTACTTC.

The rearrangement uses TRBV14 and TRBJ1-3; tentative D call: TRBD1 (5 bases). The V gene lost 3 bases and the J gene lost 3 bases, with 12 bases spanning the gap. The CDR3 has 15 amino acids. From germline, CDR1 is SGHDN and CDR2 FVKESK. CDR3 nucleotides: TGTGCCAGCAGCCATGGGACCAATCTTGGAAACACCATATATTTT. This encodes CASSHGTNLGNTIYF. The full variable domain, its missing parts supplied by reference TRBV14 and TRBJ1-3, is EAGVTQFPSHSVIEKGQTVTLRCDPISGHDNLYWYRRVMGKEIKFLLHFVKESKQDESGMPNNRFLAERTGGTYSTLKVQPAELEDSGVYFCASSHGTNLGNTIYFGEGSWLTVV.

The chain is built from TRBV4-2 and TRBJ2-5, with a weak D call TRBD1 (7 bases). CDR3 length: 16 residues. Germline V gene sequence: CDR1 LGHNA, CDR2 YNFKEQ. Trimming took 1 base from V and 2 from J, leaving 14 bases between them. The CDR3 loop is CASSQGQGGGQETQYF. DNA of the CDR3: TGTGCCAGCAGCCAAGGTCAGGGGGGCGGGCAAGAGACCCAGTACTTC.